This is a list of T cell receptor beta chains from one sample in a study of T-cell memory formation after mild COVID-19. MiXCR, run by TCRdb on the 5' RACE reads, gives a single entry per CDR3 protein. Of almost 550,000 distinct CDR3 sequences listed, around 20% are singletons. The sample was PBMCs or a T cell subset sorted from them (not recorded which). All receptors come from an adult woman who had mild COVID-19 (a few samples of this study predate the infection). Cell type and time point are not known. CDR3s include the opening cysteine and the closing phenylalanine or tryptophan. Fields, in order: V gene, D gene, J gene, clone size, CDR3 DNA, CDR3 protein. D genes are given only for firm matches. Clone size is given for some rows only: seen once, a few or many times, or a class if the clone is expanded.

TRBV12-3/TRBV12-4	NA	TRBJ2-5	NA	TGTGCCAGCAATACCGCAGGACGGCAAGAGACCCAGTACTTC	CASNTAGRQETQYF
TRBV20-1	NA	TRBJ2-7	NA	TGCAGTGCCCCGGACAGAGCCTACGAGCAGTACTTC	CSAPDRAYEQYF
TRBV5-1	TRBD1	TRBJ1-2	NA	TGCGCCAGCAGCTTAGGACAGGACTCCTATGGCTACACCTTC	CASSLGQDSYGYTF
TRBV4-1	TRBD2	TRBJ2-2	few	TGCGCCAGCAGTAGAGGCATGGGGTTGGCGGGACTAGCGGACACCGGGGAGCTGTTTTTT	CASSRGMGLAGLADTGELFF
TRBV12-3/TRBV12-4	NA	TRBJ1-6	many	TGTGCCAGCGGCCACAGGCTATACTCCTATAATTCACCCCTCCACTTT	CASGHRLYSYNSPLHF
TRBV7-9	TRBD1	TRBJ1-2	many	TGTGCCAGCAGCTTAGCCCGGTGGCAGGGGGACGCCATGAACTATGGCTACACCTTC	CASSLARWQGDAMNYGYTF
TRBV5-1	NA	TRBJ2-3	NA	TGCGCCAGCAGCTTGGAGGGGGATTTGGCAGATACGCAGTATTTT	CASSLEGDLADTQYF
TRBV5-4	TRBD2	TRBJ2-7	few	TGTGCCAGCAGCTTGGGCGGGGGGCGGTACGAGCAGTACTTC	CASSLGGGRYEQYF
TRBV7-9	TRBD1	TRBJ2-7	few	TGTGCCAGCAGCTTGGAAAGGACAGGGGCCTACGAGCAGTACTTC	CASSLERTGAYEQYF
TRBV5-5	TRBD2	TRBJ2-3	few	TGTGCCAGCAGCGCCCGACTAGCGAATAGCGTCACAGATACGCAGTATTTT	CASSARLANSVTDTQYF
TRBV27	NA	TRBJ1-6	few	TGTGCCAGCAGGTACTCCGGGACCGTGTCAAATTCACCCCTCCACTTT	CASRYSGTVSNSPLHF
TRBV24-1	NA	TRBJ2-2	few	TGTGCCACCACTTCATCGCAGGCAGGCAACACCGGGGAGCTGTTTTTT	CATTSSQAGNTGELFF
TRBV20-1	NA	TRBJ1-1	NA	TGCAGTGCTAGAGATCCTTCTACAGGTACCAGCAACACTGAAGCTTTCTTT	CSARDPSTGTSNTEAFF
TRBV6-2/TRBV6-3	TRBD1	TRBJ1-5	NA	TGTGCCAGCAGCGAGTACGCCGGGACAGCTAGCAATCAGCCCCAGCATTTT	CASSEYAGTASNQPQHF
TRBV11-2	NA	TRBJ1-1	NA	TGTGCCAGCAGCACCCCGGTGGGAGCAGCTGAAGCTTTCTTT	CASSTPVGAAEAFF
TRBV11-3	NA	TRBJ2-1	few	TGTGCCAGCAGCTTAGAAGGGTTCAATGAGCAGTTCTTC	CASSLEGFNEQFF
TRBV12-3/TRBV12-4	TRBD2	TRBJ2-5	many	TGTGCCAGCAGCCTAGTCGGGACTAGCGGGGGTGAGACCCAGTACTTC	CASSLVGTSGGETQYF
TRBV4-3	NA	TRBJ2-1	many	TGCGCCAGCAGCCAAGATCGGGTGAACTACAATGAGCAGTTCTTC	CASSQDRVNYNEQFF
TRBV12-3/TRBV12-4	TRBD2	TRBJ2-1	many	TGTGCCAGCAGTTTGGGGCGGGGGTACAATGAGCAGTTCTTC	CASSLGRGYNEQFF
TRBV28	NA	TRBJ2-7	NA	TGTGCCAGCAGTTTAGGGGTCGGAAGGGCCTCCTACGAGCAGTACTTC	CASSLGVGRASYEQYF
TRBV7-8	NA	TRBJ1-5	NA	TGTGCCAGCAGCCCTACGAGGGAGGGACAGCCCCAGCATTTT	CASSPTREGQPQHF
TRBV12-3/TRBV12-4	TRBD1	TRBJ1-2	NA	TGTGCCAGCAGTCACAGACAGGGCGGCTATGGCTACACCTTC	CASSHRQGGYGYTF
TRBV28	TRBD1	TRBJ1-1	NA	TGTGCCAGCAGTTTAGGACAGGGGAAGGCTTTCTTT	CASSLGQGKAFF
TRBV5-1	NA	TRBJ2-3	few	TGCGCCAGCCAAACAGGCGTTGGCTTCACAGATACGCAGTATTTT	CASQTGVGFTDTQYF
TRBV12-3/TRBV12-4	TRBD1	TRBJ2-7	few	TGTGCCAGCAGTCAAAGACAGGGACGGAGCGACGAGCAGTACTTC	CASSQRQGRSDEQYF
TRBV20-1	TRBD2	TRBJ2-1	NA	TGCAGTGGCCGGGGGGGCATGGATGAGCAGTTCTTC	CSGRGGMDEQFF
TRBV27	TRBD2	TRBJ2-7	few	TGTGCCAGCAGTTTACTGCGGGGGGGCGACGAGCAGTACTTC	CASSLLRGGDEQYF
TRBV4-1	NA	TRBJ2-3	NA	TGCGCCAGCAGCCATGGTCTGGGGTCAAGGGGCACAGATACGCAGTATTTT	CASSHGLGSRGTDTQYF
TRBV12-3/TRBV12-4	NA	TRBJ2-5	many	TGTGCCAGCAGCAACTCGGGCGGAGAGACCCAGTACTTC	CASSNSGGETQYF
TRBV5-5	TRBD2	TRBJ2-1	few	TGTGCCAGCAGCTTTTATTTAGCGGGAGCCAATGAGCAGTTCTTC	CASSFYLAGANEQFF
TRBV12-3/TRBV12-4	NA	TRBJ1-1	few	TGTGCCAGCAGTTTAATTCTGGGGGAAACCAACACTGAAGCTTTCTTT	CASSLILGETNTEAFF
TRBV7-9	NA	TRBJ1-4	many	TGTGCCAGCAGCTCAATCAGGGGCGATGCAACTAATGAAAAACTGTTTTTT	CASSSIRGDATNEKLFF
TRBV5-1	NA	TRBJ1-1	many	TGCGCCAGCAGCCACACCCTCGAGGCGGCTGAAGCTTTCTTT	CASSHTLEAAEAFF
TRBV4-3	NA	TRBJ2-7	few	TGCGCCAGCAGCCAGACTAGACCCTACGAGCAGTACTTC	CASSQTRPYEQYF
TRBV24-1	NA	TRBJ2-2	few	TGTGCCACCAGTGATTTGCGTACGGCGAGGACCGGGGAGCTGTTTTTT	CATSDLRTARTGELFF
TRBV12-3/TRBV12-4	TRBD1	TRBJ1-1	few	TGTGCCAGCACCTCAGCCCGGGACAGCCTCATGAACACTGAAGCTTTCTTT	CASTSARDSLMNTEAFF
TRBV12-3/TRBV12-4	NA	TRBJ2-2	few	TGTGCCAGCAGTTTAAGTCGGCAGTTGAACACCGGGGAGCTGTTTTTT	CASSLSRQLNTGELFF
TRBV30	TRBD1	TRBJ2-7	NA	TGTGCCTGGAGGGGGACAGGGCTCTCCTACGAGCAGTACTTC	CAWRGTGLSYEQYF